This T cell receptor beta chain was sequenced in a study of vaccination and CD4 T cells after COVID-19. For this clonotype: Its target is not known.

The CDR3 runs 17 residues. Germline CDR1 MNHEY, CDR2 SVGAGI. With 1 base removed from V and 5 bases from J, the gap between germline ends came to 20 bases. Sample treatment: roughly 11-day PBMC culture with coronavirus spike peptide pools or control peptides (ViraFEST assay). Once obtained from cultured CD4+ T cells, the DNA was sequenced using the Oncomine TCR Beta short-read assay. TCRdb redid the calling of the PCR reads with MiXCR, one entry per CDR3 protein. The sample shows about 7,100 distinct CDR3 sequences, 73% of them seen only once. The chain joins TRBV6-5 to TRBJ2-5; D tentatively reads TRBD1 or TRBD2 (5 bases each). This clonotype was sampled from a human donor who had recovered from COVID-19. Sequenced sample: CD4+ T cells from blood, cultured in vitro. CDR3 sequence reads: CASSYWGRGGSRETQYF. The CDR3 region has the DNA TGTGCCAGCAGTTACTGGGGACGGGGTGGTTCGCGGGAGACCCAGTACTTC.